The sequence of this TCR beta chain was determined in a study of OX40 agonist ivuxolimab in advanced cancers. Study-wide context: The treatment was a fully human IgG2 OX40 agonist, ivuxolimab. Study-wide points: CD4+ and CD8+ blood T cells expanded clonally by week 6 at 0.1 to 3.0 mg/kg. CD8+ T cells (on average) carried more expanded clones than CD4+ T cells.

Measured with immunoSEQ multiplex PCR; TCRdb has only the in-frame clones, and not every one. Of approximately 54,000 clones in the sample, about 80% were seen once. The CDR3 extends over 11 amino acids. Germline loops: CDR1 MNHEY, CDR2 SMNVEV (reference sequence). Deletions cut 9 bases from V and 8 bases from J, with 13 bases between. Notes on this clone: Its matching antigen is unknown.

The genes are TRBV27 and TRBJ1-2; TRBD1 might be the D (6 bases). Sequences were derived from CD4+ or CD8+ T cells sorted from blood, sampled in a trial of the OX40 agonist ivuxolimab. This receptor was obtained from an adult with an advanced solid tumor such as melanoma, head and neck, liver or kidney cancer. CDR3 residues: CASQGRGGYTF. In DNA, the CDR3 is TGTGCCAGTCAGGGAAGGGGGGGCTACACCTTC.